The 18 T cell receptor beta chains below come from one sample, sequenced in a study of monozygotic twins with inflammatory bowel disease. TCRdb reworked the 5' RACE reads into one entry per CDR3 protein, no DNA. This sample's clone table lists 300,000 to 350,000 distinct CDR3 sequences. Material: blood. The source of these receptors is a human donor with ulcerative colitis or Crohn's disease, or a healthy co-twin of an affected twin (not recorded which).

V gene TRBV5-1 combines with J gene TRBJ1-1; the TCRdb call, TRBD1, lacks DNA for checking. The CDR3 is made up of 14 amino acids. CDR1 SGHRS and CDR2 YFSETQ come from the germline V gene. CDR3 sequence reads: CASSSRQPNTEAFF.

This chain joins TRBV6-2 or TRBV6-3 and TRBJ2-2. This CDR3 spans 14 amino acids. The germline V gene encodes CDR1 MNHEY and CDR2 SVGEGT. CDR3 sequence: CASKLFANTGELFF.

V and J are TRBV5-1 and TRBJ2-1; as DNA is missing, the TRBD1 call by TCRdb cannot be tested. The CDR3 covers 17 residues. Germline V gives CDR1 SGHRS, CDR2 YFSETQ. This CDR3 reads CASSRGEGGYSYNEQFF.

The V call is TRBV11-2, the J call TRBJ2-3; the D call of TRBD2 rests on TCRdb alone, since no DNA is present to check it. Germline V gene data show CDR1 as SGHAT and CDR2 as FQNNGV. This CDR3 is built from 18 residues. The CDR3: CASSLGAGDPFATDTQYF.

The chain recombines TRBV20-1 with TRBJ1-5; no DNA is available, so the TRBD1 call from TCRdb remains unchecked. The CDR3 runs to 15 residues. Germline V lookup: CDR1 DFQATT, CDR2 SNEGSKA (reference sequence). This chain's CDR3 is CSARAPLGSNQPQHF.

The rearrangement links TRBV7-9 to TRBJ2-6. The CDR3 is made up of 16 amino acids. Germline-derived CDR1 and CDR2 are SEHNR and FQNEAQ (reference sequence). The CDR3 loop reads CASSLGDISGANVLTF.

The chain has TRBV7-9 and TRBJ2-3; TCRdb's assignment of TRBD2 cannot be checked, as there is no DNA. Germline lookup yields CDR1 SEHNR and CDR2 FQNEAQ (reference sequence). This CDR3 is 15 amino acids long. This CDR3 is CASSLDRGISDTQYF.

The gene calls are TRBV7-9 and TRBJ1-2; no DNA is available, so the TRBD1 call from TCRdb remains unchecked. From germline, CDR1 is SEHNR and CDR2 FQNEAQ (reference sequence). The CDR3 is 14 residues long. CDR3 sequence: CASSLLGGPYGYTF.

The V gene is TRBV27, the J gene TRBJ2-7. This CDR3 has 15 amino acids. The germline CDR1 and CDR2 sequences are MNHEY and SMNVEV (reference sequence). The CDR3 spells CASSLRAGVAYEQYF.

The chain couples TRBV7-8 to TRBJ1-5. From germline, CDR1 is SGHVS and CDR2 FQNEAQ. This CDR3 has 17 residues. CDR3 in amino acids: CASSLPGQRYSNQPQHF.

V usage is TRBV29-1 and J usage is TRBJ2-2; TCRdb indicates TRBD1, and absent DNA this call remains unverified. Looked up from germline, CDR1 is SQVTM and CDR2 is ANQGSEA. The CDR3 is 13 amino acids. CDR3: CSVAQGSTGELFF.

The rearrangement links TRBV7-2 to TRBJ2-7. This CDR3 spans 14 amino acids. CDR1 is SGHTA, CDR2 FQGNSA, per germline. The CDR3 sequence: CASSFIREVHEQYF. Supplemented by reference TRBV7-2 and TRBJ2-7, the full variable domain reads GAGVSQSPSNKVTEKGKDVELRCDPISGHTALYWYRQSLGQGLEFLIYFQGNSAPDKSGLPSDRFSAERTGGSVSTLTIQRTQQEDSAVYLCASSFIREVHEQYFGPGTRLTVT.

The chain uses TRBV19 and TRBJ1-4; lacking DNA, the TRBD1 call made by TCRdb goes unchecked. Germline assignment: CDR1 LNHDA and CDR2 SQIVND (reference sequence). This CDR3 has 15 residues. CDR3 protein: CASRLLGTGVEKLFF.

The chain joins TRBV7-9 to TRBJ2-7; TCRdb's D call of TRBD1 is untestable without DNA. The CDR3 length is 12 residues. CDR1 is SEHNR and CDR2 is FQNEAQ in the germline V gene (reference sequence). The CDR3 region is CASSLDLQGQYF.

V gene TRBV19 combines with J gene TRBJ2-5; no DNA is available, so the TRBD1 call from TCRdb remains unchecked. The germline V gene has CDR1 LNHDA and CDR2 SQIVND (reference sequence). CDR3 size: 14 residues. The CDR3 here is CATTPAANQETQYF.

The chain has TRBV9 and TRBJ2-7; the TRBD1 assignment by TCRdb is unverifiable without DNA. Per germline, CDR1 SGDLS and CDR2 YYNGEE. The CDR3 loop spans 13 amino acids. The CDR3 sequence is CASSADRGWEQYF.

CDR3 region: CASSPLGAIALELPRVTQYF. J is TRBJ2-5 and V is TRBV11-2; TCRdb's assignment of TRBD2 cannot be checked, as there is no DNA. The CDR3 has 20 amino acids. CDR1 is SGHAT and CDR2 is FQNNGV in the germline V gene.

This chain links TRBV19 with TRBJ1-5. The CDR3 is 13 amino acids. Germline CDR1 reads LNHDA; CDR2 reads SQIVND (reference sequence). The CDR3 here is CATQRQNNQPQHF.